This T cell receptor (beta chain) was captured in a study of Graves' ophthalmopathy and Graves' hyperthyroidism (dated by TCRdb to 2017 to 2018). Regarding the research as a whole: Peripheral blood was collected at initial diagnosis, prior to any treatment. The study used signatures of the TCR beta repertoire to tell Graves' ophthalmopathy apart from Graves' hyperthyroidism and to predict which patients would progress to ophthalmopathy. In total, around 140 blood samples were TCR-sequenced: 40 to 45 ophthalmopathy, some 80 hyperthyroidism and approximately 17 hyperthyroidism-to-ophthalmopathy patients. To explore V-J signatures that distinguish ophthalmopathy from hyperthyroidism, a discovery set of around 100 patients was enrolled, made up of under 50 with ophthalmopathy and some 58 with stable hyperthyroidism. The independent validation cohort included about 20 hyperthyroidism patients plus 17 patients who later progressed from hyperthyroidism to ophthalmopathy. T-cell repertoires of thyroid tissue and blood were compared in six hyperthyroidism patients. Following sample collection, hyperthyroidism patients were given methimazole at a starting dose of 30 mg daily, and ophthalmopathy patients were given high-dose intravenous methylprednisolone.

Ophthalmopathy patients were characterized by moderately to severely active disease, a Clinical Activity Score of at least 3, a NOSPECS grade of at least 4, and a disease duration under 3 months. Patients with other autoimmune diseases, uncontrolled infections, pregnancy or lactation were excluded. Diagnosis relied on clinical symptoms, serum thyroxine, TRAb, thyroid ultrasound and orbital computed tomography. PBMCs were isolated from around 10 ml of fresh peripheral blood by Ficoll-Paque density gradient centrifugation. Total RNA was extracted using Trizol reagent, and RNA quality was checked on an Agilent 2100 Bioanalyzer. V was cut back by 1 base and J by 3 bases, leaving a gap of 15 bases between them. Measured from the cysteine to the phenylalanine, the CDR3 is 17 residues long. CDR3 DNA is the only sequence kept; it has 51 bases, read in frame from the first base. CDR1 and CDR2 are drawn from the germline V gene: SNHLY, FYNNEI.

Overall study results and their limits: No statistical method was used to set the sample size in advance, and the investigators knew which group each participant was assigned to. In cross-validation, the 13-signature model distinguished ophthalmopathy from stable hyperthyroidism with around 90% sensitivity and about 81% specificity, while in the test set the corresponding values were about 80% and 75%. Most of the expanded thyroid clonotypes with a frequency above 0.001 were also detected in blood, and it was suggested that the thyroid immune response may be reflected by blood repertoires. In validation, the model predicted ophthalmopathy progression with 55% to 71% sensitivity and approximately 72% specificity; 12 predicted patients were CT-confirmed with GO in a median of approximately six months.

For repertoire sequencing, the TCR beta CDR3 regions were amplified from RNA transcripts. The first round was an RT-PCR using HTBI primers with the Qiagen OneStep RT-PCR kit, and this first round was followed by a second-round multiplex PCR, then size selection and purification. Libraries were sequenced paired-end with 100 bp reads on an Illumina HiSeq2000. The authors' analysis ran thus. SOAPnuke was used to process the reads, throwing out any read that had adapters, had uncalled bases, had a mean Phred below 15, or lacked an exact constant-primer or identifier match. COPE v1.2.5 was used to merge high-quality paired reads. Each unique nucleotide sequence was defined as a clonotype, and clonotypes were aligned to IMGT TRB V, D and J references with MiTCR v1.1. Analysis was restricted to V-J combinations with a frequency above 0.0001, which covered 99.2% of repertoires. A TCR clonal expansion and chaos score per V-J combination was defined as the ratio of F50 clonal expansion to chaos observed in the TCRdist matrix. Welch's t-statistics and random forest were used to narrow the features down to around 13 V-J combinations, which were then fed into a naive Bayes classifier. Thyroid-blood repertoire similarity was quantified with the Morisita-Horn index. Through fastp at Q25 and MiXCR, TCRdb rebuilt clones from the public reads, retaining in-frame beta chains. Identical CDR3 protein sequences are pooled into one entry, listed with their most common genes and DNA. TCRdb, rather than the study authors, made the V and J calls. The sample table holds more than 550,000 distinct CDR3 sequences, of which 35% to 50% were seen once. The top ten clonotypes cover 3% to 3.5% of the sample.

With respect to this clonotype: Its antigen has not been determined. No base quality information exists; no much larger clone differs at one position.

This clonotype originated in an adult man with Graves' ophthalmopathy. This receptor chain uses TRBV2 and TRBJ2-2; the D region possibly corresponds to TRBD2 (5 bases align). Sequencing was carried out using peripheral blood. The base sequence is TGTGCCAGCAGTGAAGGCACTAGGCCGGGCTACACCGGGGAGCTGTTTTTT. Its amino acids are CASSEGTRPGYTGELFF.